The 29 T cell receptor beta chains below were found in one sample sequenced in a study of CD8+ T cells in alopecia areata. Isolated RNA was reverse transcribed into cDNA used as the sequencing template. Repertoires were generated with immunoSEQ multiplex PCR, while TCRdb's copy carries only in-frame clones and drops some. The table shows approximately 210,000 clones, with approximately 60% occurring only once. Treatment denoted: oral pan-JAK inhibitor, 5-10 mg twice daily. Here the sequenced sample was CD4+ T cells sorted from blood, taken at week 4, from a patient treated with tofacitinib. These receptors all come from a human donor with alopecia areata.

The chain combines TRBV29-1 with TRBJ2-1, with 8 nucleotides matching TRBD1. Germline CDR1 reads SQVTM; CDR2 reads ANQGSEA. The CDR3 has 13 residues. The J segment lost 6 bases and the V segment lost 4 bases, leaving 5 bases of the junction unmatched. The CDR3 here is CSVGETGVNEQFF. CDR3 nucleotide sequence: TGCAGCGTTGGAGAGACAGGGGTCAATGAGCAGTTCTTC.

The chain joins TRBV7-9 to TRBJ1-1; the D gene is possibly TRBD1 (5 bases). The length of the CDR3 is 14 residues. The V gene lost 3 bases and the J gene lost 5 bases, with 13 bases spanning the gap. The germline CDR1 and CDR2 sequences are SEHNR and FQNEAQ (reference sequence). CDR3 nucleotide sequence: TGTGCCAGCAGCTTCCCCAGGGATTTGACTGAAGCTTTCTTT. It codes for CASSFPRDLTEAFF.

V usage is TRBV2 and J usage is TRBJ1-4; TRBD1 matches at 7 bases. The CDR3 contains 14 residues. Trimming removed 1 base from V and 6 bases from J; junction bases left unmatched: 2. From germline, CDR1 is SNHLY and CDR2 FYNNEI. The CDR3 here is CASSEGQGYEKLFF. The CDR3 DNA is TGTGCCAGCAGTGAAGGACAGGGCTATGAAAAACTGTTTTTT.

CDR3 sequence (DNA): TGTGCCAGCAGCGTAGCTAGCAGAAGCACAGATACGCAGTATTTT. Translated: CASSVASRSTDTQYF. The chain couples TRBV9 to TRBJ2-3; D may be TRBD2 (5 bases). Trimming removed 0 bases from V and 0 bases from J, with 8 bases in between. The CDR3 loop spans 15 amino acids. Germline V gene lookup returns CDR1 SGDLS and CDR2 YYNGEE.

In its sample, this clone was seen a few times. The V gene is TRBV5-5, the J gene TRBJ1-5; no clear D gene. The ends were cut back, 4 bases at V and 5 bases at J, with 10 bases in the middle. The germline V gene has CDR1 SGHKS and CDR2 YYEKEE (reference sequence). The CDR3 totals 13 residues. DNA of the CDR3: TGTGCCAGCAGCCCCGACCCAGATCAGCCCCAGCATTTT. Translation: CASSPDPDQPQHF.

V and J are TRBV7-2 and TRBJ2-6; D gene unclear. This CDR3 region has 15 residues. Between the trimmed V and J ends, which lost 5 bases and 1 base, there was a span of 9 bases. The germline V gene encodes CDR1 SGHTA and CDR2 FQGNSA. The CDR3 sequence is CASSPLGSGANVLTF. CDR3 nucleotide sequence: TGTGCCAGCAGCCCGCTCGGATCTGGGGCCAACGTCCTGACTTTC. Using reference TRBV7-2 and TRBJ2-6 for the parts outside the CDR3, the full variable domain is GAGVSQSPSNKVTEKGKDVELRCDPISGHTALYWYRQSLGQGLEFLIYFQGNSAPDKSGLPSDRFSAERTGGSVSTLTIQRTQQEDSAVYLCASSPLGSGANVLTFGAGSRLTVL.

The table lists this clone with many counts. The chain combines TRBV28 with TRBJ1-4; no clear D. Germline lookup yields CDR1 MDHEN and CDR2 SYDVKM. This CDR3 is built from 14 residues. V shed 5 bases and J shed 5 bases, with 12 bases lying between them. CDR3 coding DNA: TGTGCCAGCAGTGTCCTGGACGGAAATGAAAAACTGTTTTTT. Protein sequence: CASSVLDGNEKLFF.

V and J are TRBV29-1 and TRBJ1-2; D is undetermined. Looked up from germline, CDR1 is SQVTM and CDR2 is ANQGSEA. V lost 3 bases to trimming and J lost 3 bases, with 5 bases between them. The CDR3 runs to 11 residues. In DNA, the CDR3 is TGCAGCGTTGACAGAGACTATGGCTACACCTTC. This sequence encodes CSVDRDYGYTF.

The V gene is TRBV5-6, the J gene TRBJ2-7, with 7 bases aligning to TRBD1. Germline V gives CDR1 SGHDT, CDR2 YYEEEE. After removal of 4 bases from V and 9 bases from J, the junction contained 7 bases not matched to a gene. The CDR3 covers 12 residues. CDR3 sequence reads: CASSPTGDGQYF. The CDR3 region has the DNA TGTGCCAGCAGCCCTACAGGGGACGGGCAGTACTTC.

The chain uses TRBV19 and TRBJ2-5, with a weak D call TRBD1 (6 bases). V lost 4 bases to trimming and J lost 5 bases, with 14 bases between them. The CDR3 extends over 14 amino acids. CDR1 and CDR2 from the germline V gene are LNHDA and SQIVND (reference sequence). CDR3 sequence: CASSRAGAMETQYF. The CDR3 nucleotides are TGTGCCAGTAGTAGGGCAGGGGCAATGGAGACCCAGTACTTC.

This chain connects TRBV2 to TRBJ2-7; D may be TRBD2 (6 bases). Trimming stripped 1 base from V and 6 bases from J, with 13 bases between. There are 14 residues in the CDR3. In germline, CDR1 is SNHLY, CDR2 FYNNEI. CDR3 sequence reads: CASSEVSGGSEQYF. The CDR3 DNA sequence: TGTGCCAGCAGTGAAGTCTCCGGGGGTAGCGAGCAGTACTTC.

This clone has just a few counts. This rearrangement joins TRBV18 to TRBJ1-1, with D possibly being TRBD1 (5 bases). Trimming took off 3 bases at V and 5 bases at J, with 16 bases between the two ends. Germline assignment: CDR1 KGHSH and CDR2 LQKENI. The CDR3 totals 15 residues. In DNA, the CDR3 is TGTGCCAGCTCACCCCCCACAGGTGGGATAACTGAAGCTTTCTTT. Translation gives CASSPPTGGITEAFF. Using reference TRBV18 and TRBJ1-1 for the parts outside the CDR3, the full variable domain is NAGVMQNPRHLVRRRGQEARLRCSPMKGHSHVYWYRQLPEEGLKFMVYLQKENIIDESGMPKERFSAEFPKEGPSILRIQQVVRGDSAAYFCASSPPTGGITEAFFGQGTRLTVV.

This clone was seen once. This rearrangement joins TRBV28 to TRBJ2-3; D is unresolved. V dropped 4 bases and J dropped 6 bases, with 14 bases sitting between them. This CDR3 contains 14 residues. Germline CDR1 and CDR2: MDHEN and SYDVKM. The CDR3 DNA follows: TGTGCCAGCAGTTCCCTTCCGCTCCGCGATACGCAGTATTTT. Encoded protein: CASSSLPLRDTQYF. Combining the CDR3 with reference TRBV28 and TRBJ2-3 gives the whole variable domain DVKVTQSSRYLVKRTGEKVFLECVQDMDHENMFWYRQDPGLGLRLIYFSYDVKMKEKGDIPEGYSVSREKKERFSLILESASTNQTSMYLCASSSLPLRDTQYFGPGTRLTVL.

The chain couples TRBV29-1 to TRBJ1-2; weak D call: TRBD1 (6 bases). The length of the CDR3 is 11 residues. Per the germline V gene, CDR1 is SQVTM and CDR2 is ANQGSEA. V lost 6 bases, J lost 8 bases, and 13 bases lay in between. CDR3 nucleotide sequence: TGCAGCGTGGATACGGGGGGCGGCTACACCTTC. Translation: CSVDTGGGYTF.

The CDR3 region is CASSQDVAGRRSGNTIYF. CDR3 nucleotides: TGTGCCAGCAGCCAAGATGTAGCGGGACGGCGCTCTGGAAACACCATATATTTT. The chain recombines TRBV4-2 with TRBJ1-3; TRBD1 might be the D (5 bases). In germline, CDR1 is LGHNA, CDR2 YNFKEQ. This CDR3 is 18 amino acids long. V was clipped by 0 bases and J by 0 bases, with 15 bases between them.

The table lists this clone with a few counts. Here the CDR3 DNA reads TGTGCCAGCAAAGGGACAGGGAATTCACCCCTCCACTTT. Protein: CASKGTGNSPLHF. This chain uses TRBV25-1 with TRBJ1-6; TRBD1 matches 9 bases. Germline-derived CDR1 and CDR2 are MGHDK and SYGVNS. This CDR3 has 13 residues. V shed 7 bases, J shed 7 bases, and the junction held 2 bases outside the gene matches.

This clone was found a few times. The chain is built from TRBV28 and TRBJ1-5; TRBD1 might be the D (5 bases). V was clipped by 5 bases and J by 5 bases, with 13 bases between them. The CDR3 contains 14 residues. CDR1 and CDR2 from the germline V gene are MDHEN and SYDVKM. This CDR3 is CASSPIPGDQPQHF. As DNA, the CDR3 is TGTGCCAGCAGTCCCATCCCGGGGGATCAGCCCCAGCATTTT.

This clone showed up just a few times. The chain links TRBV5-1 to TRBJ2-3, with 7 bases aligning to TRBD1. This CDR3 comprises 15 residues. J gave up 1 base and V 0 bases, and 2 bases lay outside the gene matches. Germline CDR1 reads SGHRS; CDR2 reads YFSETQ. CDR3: CASSLETGGTDTQYF. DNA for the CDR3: TGCGCCAGCAGCTTGGAAACAGGGGGCACAGATACGCAGTATTTT.

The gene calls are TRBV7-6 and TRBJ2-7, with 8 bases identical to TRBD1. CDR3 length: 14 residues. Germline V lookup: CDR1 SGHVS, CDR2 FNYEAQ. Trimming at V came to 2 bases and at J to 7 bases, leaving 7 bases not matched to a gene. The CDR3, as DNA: TGTGCCAGCAGCTTACGGACAGGGCAAGGGGAGCAGTACTTC. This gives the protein CASSLRTGQGEQYF.

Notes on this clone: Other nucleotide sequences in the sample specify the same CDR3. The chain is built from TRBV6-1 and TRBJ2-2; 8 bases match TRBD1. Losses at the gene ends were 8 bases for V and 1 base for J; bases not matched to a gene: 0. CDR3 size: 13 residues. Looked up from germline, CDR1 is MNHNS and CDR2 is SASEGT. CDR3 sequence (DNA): TGTGCCAGCGACAGGGGGAACACCGGGGAGCTGTTTTTT. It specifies CASDRGNTGELFF.

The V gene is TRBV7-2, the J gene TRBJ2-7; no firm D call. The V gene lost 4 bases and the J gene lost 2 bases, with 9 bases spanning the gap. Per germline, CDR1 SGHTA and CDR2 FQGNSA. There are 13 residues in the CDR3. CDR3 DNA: TGTGCCAGCAGCTCGACACCTACCTACGAGCAGTACTTC. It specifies CASSSTPTYEQYF.

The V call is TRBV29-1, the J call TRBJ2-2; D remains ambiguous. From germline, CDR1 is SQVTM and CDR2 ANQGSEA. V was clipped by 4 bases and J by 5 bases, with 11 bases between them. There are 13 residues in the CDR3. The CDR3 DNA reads TGCAGCGTTGTGGTAGGGCGGACCGGGGAGCTGTTTTTT. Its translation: CSVVVGRTGELFF.

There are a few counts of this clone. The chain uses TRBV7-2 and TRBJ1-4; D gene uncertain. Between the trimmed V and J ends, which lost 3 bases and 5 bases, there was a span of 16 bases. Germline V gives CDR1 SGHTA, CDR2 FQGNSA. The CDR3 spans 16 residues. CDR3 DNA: TGTGCCAGCAGCTTGAGGGTTCGGCAGGACAATGAAAAACTGTTTTTT. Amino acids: CASSLRVRQDNEKLFF. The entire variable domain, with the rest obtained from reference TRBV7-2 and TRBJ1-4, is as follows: GAGVSQSPSNKVTEKGKDVELRCDPISGHTALYWYRQSLGQGLEFLIYFQGNSAPDKSGLPSDRFSAERTGGSVSTLTIQRTQQEDSAVYLCASSLRVRQDNEKLFFGSGTQLSVL.

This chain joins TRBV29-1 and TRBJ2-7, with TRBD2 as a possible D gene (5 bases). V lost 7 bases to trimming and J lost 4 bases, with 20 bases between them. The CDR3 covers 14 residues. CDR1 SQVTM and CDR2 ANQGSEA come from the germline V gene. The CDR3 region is CSASEDGGPYEQYF. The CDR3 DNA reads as TGCAGCGCCTCGGAGGACGGCGGGCCATACGAGCAGTACTTC.

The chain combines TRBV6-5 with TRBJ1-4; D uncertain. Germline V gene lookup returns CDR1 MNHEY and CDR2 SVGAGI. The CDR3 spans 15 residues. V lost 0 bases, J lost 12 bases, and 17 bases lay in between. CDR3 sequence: CASSYSSGLGEELFF. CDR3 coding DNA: TGTGCCAGCAGTTACTCGAGTGGCCTGGGCGAGGAACTGTTTTTT.

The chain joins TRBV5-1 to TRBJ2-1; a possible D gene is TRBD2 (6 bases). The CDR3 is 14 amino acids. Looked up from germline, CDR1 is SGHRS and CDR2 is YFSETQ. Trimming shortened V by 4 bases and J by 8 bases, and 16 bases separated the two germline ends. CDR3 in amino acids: CASSPSGGGYEQFF. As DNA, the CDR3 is TGCGCCAGCAGCCCGTCCGGGGGAGGATATGAGCAGTTCTTC.

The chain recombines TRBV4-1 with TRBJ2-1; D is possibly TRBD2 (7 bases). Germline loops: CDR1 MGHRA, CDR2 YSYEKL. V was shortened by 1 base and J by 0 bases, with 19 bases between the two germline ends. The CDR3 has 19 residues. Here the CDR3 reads CASSQVFVGGANSYNEQFF. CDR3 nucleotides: TGCGCCAGCAGCCAAGTATTTGTTGGGGGGGCCAACTCCTACAATGAGCAGTTCTTC.

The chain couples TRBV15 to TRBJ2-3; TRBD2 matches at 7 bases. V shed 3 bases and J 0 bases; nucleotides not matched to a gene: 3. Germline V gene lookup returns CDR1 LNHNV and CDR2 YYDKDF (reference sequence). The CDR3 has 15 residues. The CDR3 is CATSSGGTSTDTQYF. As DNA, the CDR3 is TGTGCCACCAGCAGCGGGGGGACTAGCACAGATACGCAGTATTTT.

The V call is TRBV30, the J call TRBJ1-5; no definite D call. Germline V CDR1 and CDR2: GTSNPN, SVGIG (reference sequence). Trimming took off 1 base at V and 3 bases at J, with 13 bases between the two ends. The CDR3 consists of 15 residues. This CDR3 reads CAWSDTRVNNQPQHF. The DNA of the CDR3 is TGTGCCTGGAGTGATACTAGAGTGAACAATCAGCCCCAGCATTTT.